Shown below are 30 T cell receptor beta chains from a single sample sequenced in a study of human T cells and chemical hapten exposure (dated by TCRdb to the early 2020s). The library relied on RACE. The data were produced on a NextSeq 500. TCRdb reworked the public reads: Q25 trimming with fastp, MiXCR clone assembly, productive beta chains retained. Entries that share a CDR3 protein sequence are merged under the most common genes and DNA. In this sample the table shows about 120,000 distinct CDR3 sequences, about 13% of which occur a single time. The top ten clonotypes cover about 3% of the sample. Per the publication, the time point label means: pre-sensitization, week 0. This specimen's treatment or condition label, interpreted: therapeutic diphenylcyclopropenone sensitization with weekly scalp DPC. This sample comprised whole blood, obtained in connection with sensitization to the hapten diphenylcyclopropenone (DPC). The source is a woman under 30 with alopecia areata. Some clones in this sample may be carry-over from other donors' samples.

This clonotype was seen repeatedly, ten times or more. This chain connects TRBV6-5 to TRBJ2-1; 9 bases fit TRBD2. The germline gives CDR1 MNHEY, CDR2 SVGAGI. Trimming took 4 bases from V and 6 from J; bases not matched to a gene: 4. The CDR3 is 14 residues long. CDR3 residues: CASSLTSGINEQFF. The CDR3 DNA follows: TGTGCCAGCAGTTTGACTAGCGGAATCAATGAGCAGTTCTTC.

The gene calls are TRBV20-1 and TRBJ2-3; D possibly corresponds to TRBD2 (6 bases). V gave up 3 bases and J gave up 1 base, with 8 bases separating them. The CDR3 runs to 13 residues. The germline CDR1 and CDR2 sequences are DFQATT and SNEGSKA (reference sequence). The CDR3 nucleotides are TGCAGTGCTAGTTGGGGGGGCACAGATACGCAGTATTTT. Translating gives CSASWGGTDTQYF.

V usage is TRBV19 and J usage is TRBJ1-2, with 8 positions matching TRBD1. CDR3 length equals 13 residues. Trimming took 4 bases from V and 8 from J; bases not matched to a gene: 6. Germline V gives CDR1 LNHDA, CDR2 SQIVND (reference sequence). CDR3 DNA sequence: TGTGCCAGTAGTACGTCGTCAGGGGGCGGCTACACCTTC. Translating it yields CASSTSSGGGYTF.

The CDR3: CASSSTPDTQYF. Written as DNA, the CDR3 is TGTGCCAGCAGCTCCACCCCAGATACGCAGTATTTT. The V and J genes are TRBV7-9 and TRBJ2-3; D unresolved. CDR3 length equals 12 residues. In germline, CDR1 is SEHNR, CDR2 FQNEAQ (reference sequence). With 4 bases removed from V and 4 bases from J, the gap between germline ends came to 6 bases.

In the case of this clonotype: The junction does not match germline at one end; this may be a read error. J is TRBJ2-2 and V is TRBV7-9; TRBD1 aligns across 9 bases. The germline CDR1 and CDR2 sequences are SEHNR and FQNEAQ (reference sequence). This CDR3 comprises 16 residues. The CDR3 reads CVSSATGGLNTGELFF. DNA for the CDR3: TGTGTCAGCAGCGCCACAGGGGGCTTAAACACCGGGGAGCTGTTTTTT.

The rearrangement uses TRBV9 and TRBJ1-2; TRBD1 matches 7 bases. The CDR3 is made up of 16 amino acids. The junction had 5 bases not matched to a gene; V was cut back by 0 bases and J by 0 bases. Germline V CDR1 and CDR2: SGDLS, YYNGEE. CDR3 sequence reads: CASSVDRTGANYGYTF. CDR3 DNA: TGTGCCAGCAGCGTAGATAGGACAGGAGCTAACTATGGCTACACCTTC.

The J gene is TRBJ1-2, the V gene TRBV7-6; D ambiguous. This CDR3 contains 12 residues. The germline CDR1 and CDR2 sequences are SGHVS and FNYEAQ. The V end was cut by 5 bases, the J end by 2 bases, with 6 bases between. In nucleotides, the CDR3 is TGTGCCAGCAGCGATGACAACTATGGCTACACCTTC. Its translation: CASSDDNYGYTF.

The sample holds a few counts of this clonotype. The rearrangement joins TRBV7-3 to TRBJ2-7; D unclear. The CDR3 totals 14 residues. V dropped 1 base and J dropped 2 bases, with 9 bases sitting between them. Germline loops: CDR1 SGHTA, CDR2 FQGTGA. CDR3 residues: CASSLRDGAYEQYF. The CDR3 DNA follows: TGTGCCAGCAGCTTAAGAGACGGAGCCTACGAGCAGTACTTC.

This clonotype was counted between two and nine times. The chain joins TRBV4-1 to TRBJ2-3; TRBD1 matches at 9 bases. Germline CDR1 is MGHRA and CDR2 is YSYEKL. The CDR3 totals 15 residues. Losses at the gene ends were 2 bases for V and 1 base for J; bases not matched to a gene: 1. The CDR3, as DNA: TGCGCCAGCAGCCAAAGGGACAGGGGCACAGATACGCAGTATTTT. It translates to CASSQRDRGTDTQYF.

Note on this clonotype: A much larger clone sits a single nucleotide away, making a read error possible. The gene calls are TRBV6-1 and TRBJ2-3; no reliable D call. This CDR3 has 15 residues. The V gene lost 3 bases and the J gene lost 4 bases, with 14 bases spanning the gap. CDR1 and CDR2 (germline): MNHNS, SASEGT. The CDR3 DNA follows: TGTGCCAGCAGTGAGGAACCCTCACGGGCAGATACGCAGTATTTT. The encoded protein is CASSEEPSRADTQYF.

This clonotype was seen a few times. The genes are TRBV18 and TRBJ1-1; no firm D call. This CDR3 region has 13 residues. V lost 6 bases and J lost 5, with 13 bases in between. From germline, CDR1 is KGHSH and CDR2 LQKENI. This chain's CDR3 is CASSPSEATEAFF. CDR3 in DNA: TGTGCCAGCTCGCCGTCGGAGGCGACTGAAGCTTTCTTT.

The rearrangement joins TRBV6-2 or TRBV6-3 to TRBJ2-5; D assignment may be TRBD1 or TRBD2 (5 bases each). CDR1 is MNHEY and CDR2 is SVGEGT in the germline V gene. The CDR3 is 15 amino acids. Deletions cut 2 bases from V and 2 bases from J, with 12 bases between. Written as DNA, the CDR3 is TGTGCCAGCAGTTACGCCGCCTGGGGGCAAGAGACCCAGTACTTC. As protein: CASSYAAWGQETQYF.

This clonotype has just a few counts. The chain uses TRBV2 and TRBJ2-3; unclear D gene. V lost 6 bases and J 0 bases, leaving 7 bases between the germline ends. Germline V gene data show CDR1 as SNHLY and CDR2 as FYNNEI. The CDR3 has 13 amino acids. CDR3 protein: CASSRRSTDTQYF. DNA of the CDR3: TGTGCCAGCAGCAGACGTAGCACAGATACGCAGTATTTT.

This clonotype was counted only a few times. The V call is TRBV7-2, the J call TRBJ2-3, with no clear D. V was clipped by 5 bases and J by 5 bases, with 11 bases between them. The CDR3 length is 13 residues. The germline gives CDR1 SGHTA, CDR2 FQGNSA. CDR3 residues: CASSPSSGDTQYF. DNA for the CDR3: TGTGCCAGCAGCCCCAGTTCTGGAGATACGCAGTATTTT.

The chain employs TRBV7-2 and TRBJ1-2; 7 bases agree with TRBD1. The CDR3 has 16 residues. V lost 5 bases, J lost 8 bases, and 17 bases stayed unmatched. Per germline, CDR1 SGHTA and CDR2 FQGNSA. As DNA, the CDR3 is TGTGCCAGCAGCCCAGAGGCCACCGCGAACAGGGGCGGCTACACCTTC. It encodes CASSPEATANRGGYTF.

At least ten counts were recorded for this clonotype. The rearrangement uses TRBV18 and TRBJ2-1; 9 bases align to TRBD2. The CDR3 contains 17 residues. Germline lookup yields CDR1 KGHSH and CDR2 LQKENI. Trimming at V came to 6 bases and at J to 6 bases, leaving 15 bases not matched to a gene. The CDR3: CASSSKAPSGVSNEQFF. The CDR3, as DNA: TGTGCCAGCTCGTCTAAGGCGCCTAGCGGGGTTTCCAATGAGCAGTTCTTC. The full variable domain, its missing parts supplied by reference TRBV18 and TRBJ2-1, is NAGVMQNPRHLVRRRGQEARLRCSPMKGHSHVYWYRQLPEEGLKFMVYLQKENIIDESGMPKERFSAEFPKEGPSILRIQQVVRGDSAAYFCASSSKAPSGVSNEQFFGPGTRLTVL.

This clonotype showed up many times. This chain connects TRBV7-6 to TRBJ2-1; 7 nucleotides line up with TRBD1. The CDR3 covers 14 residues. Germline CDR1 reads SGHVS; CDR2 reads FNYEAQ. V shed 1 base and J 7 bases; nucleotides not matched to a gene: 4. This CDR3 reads CASSLDRGVNEQFF. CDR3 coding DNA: TGTGCCAGCAGCTTAGACAGGGGAGTGAATGAGCAGTTCTTC.

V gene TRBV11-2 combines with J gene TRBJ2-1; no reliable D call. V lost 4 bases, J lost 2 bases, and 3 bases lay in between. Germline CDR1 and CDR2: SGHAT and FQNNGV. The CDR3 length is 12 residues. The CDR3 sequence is CASSSTYNEQFF. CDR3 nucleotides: TGTGCCAGCAGCTCGACCTACAATGAGCAGTTCTTC.

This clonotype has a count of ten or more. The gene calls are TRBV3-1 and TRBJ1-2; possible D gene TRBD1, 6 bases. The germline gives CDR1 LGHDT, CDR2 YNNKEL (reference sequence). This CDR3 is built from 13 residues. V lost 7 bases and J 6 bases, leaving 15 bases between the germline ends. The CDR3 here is CASTPVQGNGYTF. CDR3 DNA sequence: TGTGCCAGCACCCCCGTGCAGGGGAATGGCTACACCTTC.

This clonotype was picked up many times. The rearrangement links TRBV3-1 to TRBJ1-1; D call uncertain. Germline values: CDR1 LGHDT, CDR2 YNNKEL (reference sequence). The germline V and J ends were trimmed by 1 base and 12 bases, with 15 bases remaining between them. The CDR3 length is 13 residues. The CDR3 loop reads CASSQVQAGGSFF. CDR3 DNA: TGTGCCAGCAGCCAAGTGCAGGCTGGCGGATCTTTCTTT.

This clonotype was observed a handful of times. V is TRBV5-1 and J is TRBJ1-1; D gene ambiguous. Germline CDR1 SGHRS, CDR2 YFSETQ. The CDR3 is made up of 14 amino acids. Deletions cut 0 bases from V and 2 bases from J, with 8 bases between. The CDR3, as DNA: TGCGCCAGCAGCTTGGATAGGTACAACACTGAAGCTTTCTTT. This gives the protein CASSLDRYNTEAFF.

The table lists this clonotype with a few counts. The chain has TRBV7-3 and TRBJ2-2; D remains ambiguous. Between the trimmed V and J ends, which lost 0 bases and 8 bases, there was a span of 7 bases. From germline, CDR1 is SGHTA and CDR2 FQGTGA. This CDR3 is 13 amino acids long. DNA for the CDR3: TGTGCCAGCAGCTTAACTGGACGAGGGGAGCTGTTTTTT. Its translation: CASSLTGRGELFF. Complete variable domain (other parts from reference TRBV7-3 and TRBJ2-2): GAGVSQTPSNKVTEKGKYVELRCDPISGHTALYWYRQSLGQGPEFLIYFQGTGAADDSGLPNDRFFAVRPEGSVSTLKIQRTERGDSAVYLCASSLTGRGELFFGEGSRLTVL.

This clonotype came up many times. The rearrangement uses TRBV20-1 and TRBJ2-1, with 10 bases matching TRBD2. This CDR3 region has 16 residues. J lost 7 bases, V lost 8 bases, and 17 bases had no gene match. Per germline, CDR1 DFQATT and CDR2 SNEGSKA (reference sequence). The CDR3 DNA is TGCAGTCCCAAGACCTCTAGCGGGGGACGGCGTAATGAGCAGTTCTTC. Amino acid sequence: CSPKTSSGGRRNEQFF.

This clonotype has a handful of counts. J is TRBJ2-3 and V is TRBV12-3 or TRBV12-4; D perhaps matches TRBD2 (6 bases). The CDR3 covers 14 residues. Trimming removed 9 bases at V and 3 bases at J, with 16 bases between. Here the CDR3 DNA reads TGTGCCAGTGCTTTCGGGGGTTGGACAGATACGCAGTATTTT. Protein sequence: CASAFGGWTDTQYF.

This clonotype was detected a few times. The CDR3 loop reads CASSANRDRALPDTQYF. DNA for the CDR3: TGCGCCAGCAGTGCAAACCGGGACAGGGCTCTTCCAGATACGCAGTATTTT. The chain joins TRBV10-2 to TRBJ2-3; 9 bases map to TRBD1. The length of the CDR3 is 17 residues. Germline values: CDR1 WSHSY, CDR2 SAAADI. Trimming cost V 4 bases and J 4 bases; bases outside gene matches: 12.

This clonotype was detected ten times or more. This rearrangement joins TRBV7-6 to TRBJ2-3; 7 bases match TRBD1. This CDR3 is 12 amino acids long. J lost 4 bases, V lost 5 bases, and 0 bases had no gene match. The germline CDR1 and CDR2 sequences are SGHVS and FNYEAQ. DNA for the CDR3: TGTGCCAGCAGCACAGGGGCAGATACGCAGTATTTT. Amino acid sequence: CASSTGADTQYF.

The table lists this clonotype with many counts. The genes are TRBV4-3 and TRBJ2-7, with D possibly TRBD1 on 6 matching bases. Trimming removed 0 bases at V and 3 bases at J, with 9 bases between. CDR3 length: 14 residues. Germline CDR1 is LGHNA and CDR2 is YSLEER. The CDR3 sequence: CASSQDLGGYEQYF. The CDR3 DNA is TGCGCCAGCAGCCAAGATTTAGGGGGCTACGAGCAGTACTTC.

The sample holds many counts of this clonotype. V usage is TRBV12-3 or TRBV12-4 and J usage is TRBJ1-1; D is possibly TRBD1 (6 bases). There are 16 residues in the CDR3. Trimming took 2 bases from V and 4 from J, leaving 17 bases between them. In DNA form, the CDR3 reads TGTGCCAGCAGTTTACTATGGGGAACAGGGATCACTGAAGCTTTCTTT. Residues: CASSLLWGTGITEAFF.

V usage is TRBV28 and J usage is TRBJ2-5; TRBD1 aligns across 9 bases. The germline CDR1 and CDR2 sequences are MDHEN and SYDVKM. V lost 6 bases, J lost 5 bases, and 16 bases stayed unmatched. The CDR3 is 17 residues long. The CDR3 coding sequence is TGTGCCAGCAGGTCTTCCGCCGGGACAGGGCGGCGGGAGACCCAGTACTTC. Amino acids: CASRSSAGTGRRETQYF.

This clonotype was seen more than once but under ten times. The CDR3 is CASSLDKGDTQYF. In DNA form, the CDR3 reads TGTGCCAGCAGCTTAGATAAGGGTGATACGCAGTATTTT. The chain joins TRBV11-3 to TRBJ2-3, with D unclear. Trimming removed 0 bases at V and 6 bases at J, with 7 bases between. Germline CDR1 and CDR2: SGHNT and YENEEA. The CDR3 covers 13 residues.